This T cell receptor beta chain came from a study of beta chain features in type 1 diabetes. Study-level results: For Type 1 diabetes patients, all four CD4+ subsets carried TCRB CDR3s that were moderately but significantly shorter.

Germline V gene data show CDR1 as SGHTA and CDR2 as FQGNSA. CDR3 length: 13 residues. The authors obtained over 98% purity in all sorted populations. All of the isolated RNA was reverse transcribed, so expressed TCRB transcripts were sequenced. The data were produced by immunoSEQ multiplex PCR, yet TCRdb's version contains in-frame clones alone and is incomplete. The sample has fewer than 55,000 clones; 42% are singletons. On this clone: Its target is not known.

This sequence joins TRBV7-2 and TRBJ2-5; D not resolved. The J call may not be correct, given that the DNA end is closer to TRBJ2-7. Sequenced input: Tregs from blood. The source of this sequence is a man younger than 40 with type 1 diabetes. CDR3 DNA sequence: TGTGCCAGCAGCTGGATAGACTCCTACGAGCAGTACTTC. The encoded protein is CASSWIDSYEQYF.